This T cell receptor (beta chain) was observed in a study of shared clonotypes between healthy human individuals. Overall study: The study used three CD4 naive, three CD4 memory, two CD8 naive and one CD8 memory plate per donor. Study conclusions and caveats: The small donor group covered limited genetic and exposure diversity. Compared with clonotypes that all four donors shared, non-shared clonotypes had lower generation probabilities.

CDR1 and CDR2 (germline): SNHLY, FYNNEI. This CDR3 has 11 residues. Trimming pared 7 bases from V and 4 bases from J, leaving 7 bases between. This clone was recorded many times. Its target is unknown. The sample carries other DNA sequences with the same CDR3. TCRdb's table, derived via immunoSEQ multiplex PCR, lists solely in-frame clones and lacks some. The data hold approximately 110,000 clones, with roughly 66% observed a single time. The sequence was obtained from a woman younger than 45 in good health. The sample taken for sequencing was memory CD8+ T cells sorted from blood. Subset defined: CD45RO+ cells pooled with CCR7-negative TemRA cells. The V gene is TRBV2, the J gene TRBJ1-1; tentatively, D is TRBD1 (5 bases). CDR3 sequence (DNA): TGTGCCAGCAAGGGGAGCACTGAAGCTTTCTTT. It translates to CASKGSTEAFF. Drawing the rest from reference TRBV2 and TRBJ1-1, the complete variable domain is EPEVTQTPSHQVTQMGQEVILRCVPISNHLYFYWYRQILGQKVEFLVSFYNNEISEKSEIFDDQFSVERPDGSNFTLKIRSTKLEDSAMYFCASKGSTEAFFGQGTRLTVV.